A single sample gave rise to the 23 T cell receptor beta chains below, sequenced in a study of regulatory T cells in long-lasting Graves disease. Construction of TCR beta libraries relied on iRepertoire HTBI primers and on Arm-PCR targeting CDR3 regions. TCRdb reprocessed the multiplex PCR reads with MiXCR, giving one entry per CDR3 protein. This table has hundreds of thousands of distinct CDR3 sequences, around 12% appearing once. Time point given: newly diagnosed GD, antithyroid drugs for less than 3 months. PBMC RNA served as the TCR library source. These same records also appear under a second study, on T cells in Graves' hyperthyroidism and ophthalmopathy.

Sequencing was performed on peripheral blood mononuclear cells (PBMCs), taken at new diagnosis, from a patient treated with antithyroid drugs. These TCRs come from a woman aged 25 to 39 with Graves disease.

This clonotype was seen ten or more times. The rearrangement links TRBV19 to TRBJ1-1; possible D gene TRBD1, 6 bases. The ends were cut back, 6 bases at V and 5 bases at J, with 16 bases in the middle. Looked up from germline, CDR1 is LNHDA and CDR2 is SQIVND (reference sequence). This CDR3 spans 14 amino acids. The CDR3 nucleotides are TGTGCCAGTAGCCCTTCTGACAGGCCGACTGAAGCTTTCTTT. Protein: CASSPSDRPTEAFF.

Many counts were recorded for this clonotype. The chain is built from TRBV19 and TRBJ2-7; 8 positions agree with TRBD1. J gave up 0 bases and V 10 bases, and 14 bases lay outside the gene matches. Germline values: CDR1 LNHDA, CDR2 SQIVND (reference sequence). This CDR3 comprises 16 residues. The CDR3, as DNA: TGTGCCACTCGATCTACGGGACAGGCAACCTCCTACGAGCAGTACTTC. The encoded protein is CATRSTGQATSYEQYF.

This clonotype has ten or more counts. V gene TRBV28 combines with J gene TRBJ2-3, with 14 bases matching TRBD2. The CDR3 runs 17 residues. Germline CDR1 is MDHEN and CDR2 is SYDVKM. Trimming at V came to 4 bases and at J to 4 bases, leaving 7 bases not matched to a gene. The CDR3 sequence: CASSSLQTSGRADTQYF. CDR3 DNA: TGTGCCAGCAGTTCGCTTCAGACTAGCGGGAGGGCAGATACGCAGTATTTT.

This clonotype was seen at least ten times. This chain joins TRBV18 and TRBJ2-7; D is unclear. CDR3 length equals 13 residues. V shed 2 bases and J shed 2 bases, with 7 bases lying between them. Germline lookup yields CDR1 KGHSH and CDR2 LQKENI. The CDR3 reads CASSPTSAYEQYF. The CDR3 DNA sequence: TGTGCCAGCTCACCAACGTCAGCCTACGAGCAGTACTTC. The complete variable domain, with remaining parts taken from reference TRBV18 and TRBJ2-7, reads NAGVMQNPRHLVRRRGQEARLRCSPMKGHSHVYWYRQLPEEGLKFMVYLQKENIIDESGMPKERFSAEFPKEGPSILRIQQVVRGDSAAYFCASSPTSAYEQYFGPGTRLTVT.

This clonotype was detected a few times. A read error may explain this, as a much larger clone is one base away. The chain recombines TRBV12-3 or TRBV12-4 with TRBJ1-2, with a tentative D call TRBD1 (5 bases). Trimming took 2 bases from V and 9 from J, leaving 16 bases between them. The CDR3 has 14 amino acids. The CDR3 nucleotides read TGTGCCAGCAGTTTACGGGGGAACAGAGTGAGCTACACCTTC. This gives the protein CASSLRGNRVSYTF.

The sample holds a few counts of this clonotype. V usage is TRBV6-1 and J usage is TRBJ2-7; 10 bases line up with TRBD2. V lost 5 bases and J lost 3; bases outside the gene matches: 4. Per the germline V gene, CDR1 is MNHNS and CDR2 is SASEGT. The CDR3 loop spans 14 amino acids. The CDR3 here is CASSIAGGYYEQYF. CDR3 coding DNA: TGTGCCAGCAGTATAGCGGGAGGTTACTACGAGCAGTACTTC.

This clonotype was detected only a few times. V gene TRBV6-1 combines with J gene TRBJ2-7, with D tentatively TRBD1 or TRBD2 (5 bases each). The CDR3 is made up of 14 amino acids. Trimming stripped 2 bases from V and 4 bases from J, with 12 bases between. Germline CDR1 and CDR2: MNHNS and SASEGT. CDR3 sequence: CASSERGSYYEQYF. In DNA, the CDR3 is TGTGCCAGCAGTGAACGGGGCTCCTATTACGAGCAGTACTTC.

Many counts were recorded for this clonotype. The gene calls are TRBV2 and TRBJ2-1; TRBD2 might be the D (5 bases). V lost 6 bases and J 5 bases, leaving 11 bases between the germline ends. CDR1 and CDR2 (germline): SNHLY, FYNNEI. CDR3 length: 13 residues. CDR3 loop: CASRAGRNNEQFF. The CDR3 DNA is TGTGCCAGCAGGGCGGGCCGTAACAATGAGCAGTTCTTC.

This sequence joins TRBV30 and TRBJ2-3; D is possibly TRBD1 (5 bases). CDR1 is GTSNPN and CDR2 is SVGIG in the germline V gene (reference sequence). The ends were cut back, 3 bases at V and 2 bases at J, with 12 bases in the middle. The CDR3 is made up of 14 amino acids. CDR3 nucleotides: TGTGCCTGGAGGGATAGGACAATCACAGATACGCAGTATTTT. Translated, it gives CAWRDRTITDTQYF.

This clonotype was observed many times. J is TRBJ2-1 and V is TRBV7-9, with D perhaps being TRBD1 or TRBD2 (5 bases each). The CDR3 loop spans 14 amino acids. Germline V gives CDR1 SEHNR, CDR2 FQNEAQ (reference sequence). With 3 bases removed from V and 7 bases from J, the gap between germline ends came to 13 bases. The CDR3 DNA is TGTGCCAGCAGCTTTGGGGGATCAAGGAATGAGCAGTTCTTC. It specifies CASSFGGSRNEQFF.

This clonotype was counted a few times. The chain has TRBV5-1 and TRBJ2-3, with D perhaps matching TRBD1 or TRBD2 (5 bases each). CDR3 size: 14 residues. Germline CDR1 reads SGHRS; CDR2 reads YFSETQ. Trimming took 5 bases from V and 6 from J, leaving 16 bases between them. CDR3 protein: CASRDSGGADTQYF. Here the CDR3 DNA reads TGCGCCAGCAGAGACTCTGGGGGAGCGGATACGCAGTATTTT.

The V call is TRBV27, the J call TRBJ1-2; D is possibly TRBD1 (6 bases). The CDR3 runs 15 residues. The V gene lost 2 bases and the J gene lost 3 bases, with 13 bases spanning the gap. Germline lookup yields CDR1 MNHEY and CDR2 SMNVEV (reference sequence). The CDR3 is CASSLGYREDYGYTF. The CDR3 DNA reads as TGTGCCAGCAGTTTAGGGTACAGGGAAGACTATGGCTACACCTTC.

Points on this clonotype: The CDR3 ends on some other residue instead of the conserved phenylalanine or tryptophan, so this is likely a read error. This chain joins TRBV30 and TRBJ2-7, with 7 bases fitting TRBD2. V trimming: 2 bases; J trimming: 3 bases; junction bases outside the gene matches: 7. The CDR3 length is 14 residues. The germline V gene has CDR1 GTSNPN and CDR2 SVGIG (reference sequence). The CDR3 DNA is TGTGCCTGGAGTATCCCTAGCGGTTACTACGAGCAGTACCTC. Translated, it gives CAWSIPSGYYEQYL.

This clonotype was recorded at least ten times. The chain joins TRBV28 to TRBJ2-7; the D gene is possibly TRBD2 (6 bases). Trimming removed 3 bases at V and 1 base at J, with 25 bases between. CDR3 length equals 19 residues. CDR1 MDHEN and CDR2 SYDVKM come from the germline V gene. The CDR3 region is CASSFSSIWGGAPSYEQYF. The CDR3 DNA follows: TGTGCCAGCAGTTTTTCATCTATCTGGGGCGGGGCCCCATCCTACGAGCAGTACTTC.

A note on this clonotype: A much larger clone lies a single base off, so this may be a read error. The V call is TRBV7-2, the J call TRBJ2-7; D gene unclear. This CDR3 region has 15 residues. Germline lookup yields CDR1 SGHTA and CDR2 FQGNSA. The V and J ends lost 0 bases and 5 bases respectively, with 14 bases between them. This chain's CDR3 is CASSLAVGSVHEQYF. CDR3 DNA: TGTGCCAGCAGCTTAGCTGTAGGGTCGGTCCACGAGCAGTACTTC. Filled out from reference TRBV7-2 and TRBJ2-7, the complete variable domain reads GAGVSQSPSNKVTEKGKDVELRCDPISGHTALYWYRQSLGQGLEFLIYFQGNSAPDKSGLPSDRFSAERTGGSVSTLTIQRTQQEDSAVYLCASSLAVGSVHEQYFGPGTRLTVT.

At least ten counts were recorded for this clonotype. CDR3 DNA: TGTGCCAGCAAGGACAGGGGGATCGACGAGCAGTACTTC. Residues: CASKDRGIDEQYF. The V gene is TRBV11-1, the J gene TRBJ2-7; 10 nucleotides match TRBD1. The ends lost 7 bases at V and 5 bases at J; junction bases unmatched: 5. From germline, CDR1 is SGHAT and CDR2 FQDESV (reference sequence). The CDR3 extends over 13 amino acids.

This clonotype was detected ten times or more. This chain uses TRBV2 with TRBJ2-7; TRBD2 agrees at 7 bases. The germline V gene has CDR1 SNHLY and CDR2 FYNNEI. The CDR3 covers 10 residues. The V and J ends lost 8 bases and 6 bases, in that order; junction bases with no gene match: 1. The CDR3 sequence: CASSSGEQYF. The CDR3 region has the DNA TGTGCCAGCTCTAGCGGCGAGCAGTACTTC.

This clonotype appeared many times. This chain uses TRBV28 with TRBJ2-1; D possibly uses TRBD1 or TRBD2 (5 bases each). The CDR3 is 15 residues long. Germline assignment: CDR1 MDHEN and CDR2 SYDVKM. The ends were cut back, 2 bases at V and 2 bases at J, with 10 bases in the middle. CDR3 nucleotide sequence: TGTGCCAGCAGTTTAGGGACGGGAACCTACAATGAGCAGTTCTTC. Translating it yields CASSLGTGTYNEQFF.

In the case of this clonotype: The junction differs from germline at one of its ends, possibly a read error. This rearrangement joins TRBV12-3 or TRBV12-4 to TRBJ1-1; weak D call: TRBD1 (6 bases). The CDR3 contains 14 residues. CDR3 in amino acids: CTSRTEIMNTEAFF. CDR3 DNA sequence: TGTACCAGCCGGACAGAGATCATGAACACTGAAGCTTTCTTT.

Many counts were recorded for this clonotype. This CDR3 is CATSPRGTGYEQYF. In DNA, the CDR3 is TGTGCCACCAGCCCTCGGGGGACGGGATACGAGCAGTACTTC. The chain has TRBV15 and TRBJ2-7; TRBD2 is a possible D gene (6 bases). Trimming shortened V by 5 bases and J by 4 bases, and 15 bases separated the two germline ends. The CDR3 is made up of 14 amino acids. Germline V gene sequence: CDR1 LNHNV, CDR2 YYDKDF (reference sequence). Full variable domain (rest looked up from reference TRBV15 and TRBJ2-7): DAMVIQNPRYQVTQFGKPVTLSCSQTLNHNVMYWYQQKSSQAPKLLFHYYDKDFNNEADTPDNFQSRRPNTSFCFLDIRSPGLGDTAMYLCATSPRGTGYEQYFGPGTRLTVT.

Only a few counts were recorded for this clonotype. This sequence joins TRBV2 and TRBJ1-2; perhaps TRBD1 as D (5 bases). CDR1 SNHLY and CDR2 FYNNEI come from the germline V gene. With 3 bases removed from V and 1 base from J, the gap between germline ends came to 12 bases. CDR3 size: 15 residues. The DNA for the CDR3 is TGTGCCAGCAGTGAGGTGGACATGTTTAACTATGGCTACACCTTC. Its protein product is CASSEVDMFNYGYTF.

This clonotype was counted at least ten times. This chain joins TRBV27 and TRBJ2-6, with 8 positions matching TRBD1. The CDR3 is made up of 18 amino acids. Trimming at V came to 4 bases and at J to 1 base, leaving 9 bases not matched to a gene. Per the germline V gene, CDR1 is MNHEY and CDR2 is SMNVEV (reference sequence). CDR3 bases: TGTGCCAGCAGTTCTGTTCAGGGGGCGGTATCTGGGGCCAACGTCCTGACTTTC. Translating gives CASSSVQGAVSGANVLTF.

At least ten counts were recorded for this clonotype. The chain employs TRBV6-1 and TRBJ2-2, with 10 bases aligning to TRBD2. The CDR3 is made up of 15 amino acids. CDR1 MNHNS and CDR2 SASEGT come from the germline V gene. Unmatched junction bases numbered 4, after V lost 6 bases and J lost 3 bases. The CDR3 DNA reads as TGTGCCAGCAGGACCAGCGGGAGGGACACCGGGGAGCTGTTTTTT. This encodes CASRTSGRDTGELFF.